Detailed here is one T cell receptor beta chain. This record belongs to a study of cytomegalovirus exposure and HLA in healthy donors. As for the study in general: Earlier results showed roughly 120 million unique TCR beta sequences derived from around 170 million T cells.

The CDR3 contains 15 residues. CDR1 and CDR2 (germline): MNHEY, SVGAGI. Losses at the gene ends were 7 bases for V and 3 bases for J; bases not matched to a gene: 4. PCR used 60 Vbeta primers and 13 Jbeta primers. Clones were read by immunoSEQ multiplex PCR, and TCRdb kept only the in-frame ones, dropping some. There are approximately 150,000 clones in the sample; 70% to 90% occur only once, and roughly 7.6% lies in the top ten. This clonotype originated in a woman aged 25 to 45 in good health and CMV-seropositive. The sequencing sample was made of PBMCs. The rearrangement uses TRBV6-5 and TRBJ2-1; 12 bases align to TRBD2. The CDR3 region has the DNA TGTGCCAGCAAAAGACTAGCGGGGGTCTACAATGAGCAGTTCTTC. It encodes CASKRLAGVYNEQFF.